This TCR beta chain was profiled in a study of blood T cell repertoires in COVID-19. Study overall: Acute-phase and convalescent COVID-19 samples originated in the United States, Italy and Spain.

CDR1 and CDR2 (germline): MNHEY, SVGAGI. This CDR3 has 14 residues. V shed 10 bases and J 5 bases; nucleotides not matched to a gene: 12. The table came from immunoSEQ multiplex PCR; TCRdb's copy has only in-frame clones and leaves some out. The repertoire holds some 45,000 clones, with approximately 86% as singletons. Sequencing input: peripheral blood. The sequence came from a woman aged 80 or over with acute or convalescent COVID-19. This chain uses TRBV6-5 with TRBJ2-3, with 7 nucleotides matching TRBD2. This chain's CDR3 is CATYTSDIQDTQYF. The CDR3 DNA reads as TGTGCCACCTATACTAGCGACATTCAAGATACGCAGTATTTT.